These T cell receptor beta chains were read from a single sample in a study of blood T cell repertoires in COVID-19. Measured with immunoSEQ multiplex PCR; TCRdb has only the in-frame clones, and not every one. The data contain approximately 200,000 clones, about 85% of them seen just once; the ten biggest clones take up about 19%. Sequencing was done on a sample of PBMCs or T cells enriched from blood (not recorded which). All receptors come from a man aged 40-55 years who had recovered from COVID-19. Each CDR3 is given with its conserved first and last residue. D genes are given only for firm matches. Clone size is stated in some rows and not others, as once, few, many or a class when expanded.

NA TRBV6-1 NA CASSVQFLYTNEKLFF
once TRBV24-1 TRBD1 CATSDSSGQGANEQYF
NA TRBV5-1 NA CASSDTNYGYTF
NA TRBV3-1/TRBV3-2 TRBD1 CASSPPRGRTGELFF
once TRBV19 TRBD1 CASSNPGQGSDTQYF
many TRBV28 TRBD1 CASSPLTGSNEKLFF
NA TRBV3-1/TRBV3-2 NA CASTSGTHNEKLFF
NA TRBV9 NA CASSAGVHNEQFF
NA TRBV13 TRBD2 CASSFGRSAYEQYF
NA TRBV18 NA CASSPPEFPPGANVLTF
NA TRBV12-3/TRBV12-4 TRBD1 CASRVTGFEAFF
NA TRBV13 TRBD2 CASSLQGTSGSVTQYF
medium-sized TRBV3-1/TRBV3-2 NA CASSQGGYGYTF
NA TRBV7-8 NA CASSFRLFSYNEQFF
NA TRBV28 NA CASGDSFPNQPQHF
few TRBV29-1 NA CSVELQVKGYEQYF
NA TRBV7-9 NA CASSFNRNTGELFF
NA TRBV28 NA CASSPTVASSPLHF
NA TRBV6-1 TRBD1 CASSDRPGQGEAFF
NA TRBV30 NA CAWSAGVGYTF
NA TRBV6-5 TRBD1 CASGYGTGGYEQYF
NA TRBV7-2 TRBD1 CASSLFGQGRSEAFF
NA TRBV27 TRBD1 CASSGTGTGGAKEKLFF
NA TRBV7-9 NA CASSSSGQGLWGQETQYF
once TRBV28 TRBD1 CASSLRQGSYNEQFF
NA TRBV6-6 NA CASSPQGRYNSPLHF
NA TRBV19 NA CASSIDKGTKASPLHF
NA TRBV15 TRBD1 CATSRDRGHQPQHF
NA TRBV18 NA CASSPSQGRNEQYF
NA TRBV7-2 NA CASSLDRRVYEQYF
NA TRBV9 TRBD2 CASSVTSGRGGWRETQYF
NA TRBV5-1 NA CASSPGHQNTEAFF
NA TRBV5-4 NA CASSLSGQNTEAFF
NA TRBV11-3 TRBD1 CASSVGQGRGTEAFF
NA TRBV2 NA CASSGGRAGQPQHF
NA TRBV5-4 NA CASSLRDNNSPLHF
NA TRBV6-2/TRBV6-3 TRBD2 CASSYSINSGSRNEQFF
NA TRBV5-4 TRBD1 CASSGGTGTGNTIYF
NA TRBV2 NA CASVGEDYNEQFF
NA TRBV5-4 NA CASSLGIGKPPYEQYF
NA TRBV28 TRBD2 CASTTSRFAGGPDTQYF
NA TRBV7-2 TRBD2 CASSPGTSGGYEQYF
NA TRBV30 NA CAWDYLPYNEQFF
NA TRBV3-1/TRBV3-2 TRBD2 CASSQVPSGIGTDTQYF
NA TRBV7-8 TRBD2 CASSLKRDRTGELFF
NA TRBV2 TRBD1 CASSWTGNNQPQHF
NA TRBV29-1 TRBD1 CSVRTGTAYEQYF
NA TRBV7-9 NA CASSLFNAGYNYGYTF
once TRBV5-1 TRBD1 CASSSRTGDTEAFF
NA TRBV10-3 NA CAPQGAFQPQHF
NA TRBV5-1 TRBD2 CASSFGTAGVQETQYF
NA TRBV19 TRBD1 CASSKPGQGLKNTEAFF
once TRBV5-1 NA CASSLSSLQGDGYTF